This entry concerns a single T cell receptor (beta chain). As yet, its antigen is unknown. Repertoires were generated with immunoSEQ multiplex PCR, while TCRdb's copy carries only in-frame clones and drops some. The sample has about 1,800,000 clones; about 95% are singletons. The data derive from a study of shared clonotypes between healthy human individuals. Study observations and caveats: With a few donors compared, 4.5% to 6.5% of naive CD4 clonotypes were shared. Among donors, sharing of clonotypes was expected to be affected by sequencing depth.

Trimming took 3 bases from V and 3 from J, leaving 11 bases between them. Germline V gene sequence: CDR1 MNHEY, CDR2 SMNVEV (reference sequence). The CDR3 length is 14 residues. The naive CD8 fraction comprised CD45RO-negative cells positively selected for CCR7 and excluded terminally differentiated effector memory CD45RA+ cells. Material for sequencing was naive CD8+ T cells sorted from blood. J is TRBJ1-1 and V is TRBV27; D ambiguous. The receptor comes from a man aged 18 to 29 in good health. CDR3 sequence reads: CASSLRAPDTEAFF. For the CDR3, the DNA is TGTGCCAGCAGTTTGAGGGCACCAGACACTGAAGCTTTCTTT.